The clone carrying this T cell receptor beta chain was seen only a few times. Its antigen is unknown. These data originate in a study of T cells in Graves' hyperthyroidism and ophthalmopathy. The study's findings and limits: Most clonotypes that expanded in the thyroid above 0.001 also showed up in blood. In validation, the model predicted ophthalmopathy. These predictions came a median approximately six months before onset.

From germline, CDR1 is MNHNS and CDR2 SASEGT. Trimming removed 5 bases from V and 3 bases from J, with 8 bases in between. The CDR3 runs to 13 residues. Stable disease denoted Graves' hyperthyroidism without ophthalmopathy progression within 18 months. The patients, who ranged from 18 to 65 in age, presented with newly diagnosed hyperthyroidism lasting under 2 months. What was amplified from RNA transcripts were TCR beta CDR3 regions. The TCR CDR3 was amplified in a first-round RT-PCR using the HTBI primer set. TCRdb processed the multiplex PCR reads anew with MiXCR; each CDR3 protein has one entry. The data contain hundreds of thousands of distinct CDR3 sequences, around 16% of them singletons.

This clonotype was sampled from a woman aged 18-30 years with Graves' hyperthyroidism. What was sequenced was blood. The chain uses TRBV6-1 and TRBJ1-5; D not certain. Here the CDR3 reads CASSPGNNQPQHF. The CDR3 DNA reads TGTGCCAGCAGTCCGGGGAACAATCAGCCCCAGCATTTT.